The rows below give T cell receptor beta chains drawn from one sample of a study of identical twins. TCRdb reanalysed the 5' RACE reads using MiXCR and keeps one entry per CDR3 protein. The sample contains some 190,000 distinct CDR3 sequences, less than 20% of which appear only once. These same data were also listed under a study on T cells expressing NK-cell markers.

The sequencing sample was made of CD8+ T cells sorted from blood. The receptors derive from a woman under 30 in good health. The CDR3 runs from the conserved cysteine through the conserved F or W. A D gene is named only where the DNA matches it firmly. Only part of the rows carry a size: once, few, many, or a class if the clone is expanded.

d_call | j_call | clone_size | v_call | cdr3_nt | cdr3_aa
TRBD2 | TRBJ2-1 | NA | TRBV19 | TGTGCCAGTAAAAGCGGGACTAGCGCCAACAATGAGCAGTTCTTC | CASKSGTSANNEQFF
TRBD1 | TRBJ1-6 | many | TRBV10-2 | TGCGCCAGCACTGAGGGGACAGGGGGCTTTAATTCACCCCTCCACTTT | CASTEGTGGFNSPLHF
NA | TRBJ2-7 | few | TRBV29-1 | TGCAGCGTTGAGCCAGGGGTGGGAGAGCAGTACTTC | CSVEPGVGEQYF
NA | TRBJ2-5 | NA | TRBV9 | TGTGCCAGCAGCGCCTCCGTACAGGGTGTCGGAGAGACCCAGTACTTC | CASSASVQGVGETQYF
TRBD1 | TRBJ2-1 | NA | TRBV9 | TGTGCCAGCAGCGCTCCCGGGACAGCCTACAATGAGCAGTTCTTC | CASSAPGTAYNEQFF
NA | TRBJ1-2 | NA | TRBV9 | TGTGCCAGCGGATCTACAGGTTCCTATGGCTACACCTTC | CASGSTGSYGYTF
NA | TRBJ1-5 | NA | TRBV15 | TGTGCCACCAGCAGAGTTCAGAGGAGCAATCAGCCCCAGCATTTT | CATSRVQRSNQPQHF
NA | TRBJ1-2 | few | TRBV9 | TGTGCCAGCGGGATCGAGGGTCTACTGGGCGGCTACACCTTC | CASGIEGLLGGYTF
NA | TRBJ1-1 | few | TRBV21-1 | TGTGCCAGCAGCTCGAGACAGGGGAATCAAGCTTTCTTT | CASSSRQGNQAFF
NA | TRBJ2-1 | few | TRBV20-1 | TGCAGTGCTAGAGCTGGGGGTACCCGATATGATTACAATGAGCAGTTCTTC | CSARAGGTRYDYNEQFF
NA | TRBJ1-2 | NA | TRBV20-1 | TGCAGTGCTGGACATTCCCTTTATGGCTACACCTTC | CSAGHSLYGYTF
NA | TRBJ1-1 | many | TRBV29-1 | TGCAGCGTTTCGGTTACTGAAGCTTTCTTT | CSVSVTEAFF
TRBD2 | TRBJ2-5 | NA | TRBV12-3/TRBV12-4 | TGTACCTGCAGTTTCGAAGCCCTAGCGGATACGGGGGAGACCCAGTACTTC | CTCSFEALADTGETQYF
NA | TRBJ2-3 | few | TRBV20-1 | TGCAGTGCGTGCTGGATCAGTGGCACAGATACGCAGTATTTT | CSACWISGTDTQYF
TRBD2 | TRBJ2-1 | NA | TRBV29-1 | TGCAGCGTGCCGCGGGAGTACCCCCCCCACAATGAGCAGTTCTTC | CSVPREYPPHNEQFF
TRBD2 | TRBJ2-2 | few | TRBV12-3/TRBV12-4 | TGTGCTTTCACCCCTAGCGGGAACACCGGGGAGCTGTTTTTT | CAFTPSGNTGELFF
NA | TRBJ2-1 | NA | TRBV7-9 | TGTGCCAGCAGCGCCAGCGAGCAGGGCCACAATGAGCAGTTCTTC | CASSASEQGHNEQFF
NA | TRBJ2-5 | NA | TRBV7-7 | TGTGCTAGCTCCGAAACGGGGGGCCGGGAGACCCAGTACTTC | CASSETGGRETQYF
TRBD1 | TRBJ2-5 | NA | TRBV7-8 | TGTGCCAGCAGGCCCTTTTTGGGACAGGGGCACTTC | CASRPFLGQGHF
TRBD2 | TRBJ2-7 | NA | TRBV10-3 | TGTGCCATCAGTGCCTATGGACTAGCGGGGCCATCCGAGCAGTACTTC | CAISAYGLAGPSEQYF
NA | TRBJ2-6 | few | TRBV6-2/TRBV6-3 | TGTGCCAGCAGTTTAAGGGGTGCCGGGGCCAACGTCCTGACTTTC | CASSLRGAGANVLTF
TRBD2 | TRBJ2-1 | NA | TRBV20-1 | TGCAGTGCTAGGATGTTCCGGGGGGTGGGATACAATGAGCAGTTCTTC | CSARMFRGVGYNEQFF
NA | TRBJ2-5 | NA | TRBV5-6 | TGTGCCAGCAGCTTTTTACTTGAACAAGAGACCCAGTACTTC | CASSFLLEQETQYF
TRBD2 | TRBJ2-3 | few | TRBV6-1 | TGTGCCAGCAGACTCCTAGCGGGGGCAGAGGATACGCAGTATTTT | CASRLLAGAEDTQYF
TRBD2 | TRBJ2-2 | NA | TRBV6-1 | TGTGCCAGCACCCTGGGACTAGCTGAAGGCACCGGGGAGCTGTTTTTT | CASTLGLAEGTGELFF
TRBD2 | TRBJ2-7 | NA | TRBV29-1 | TGCAGCGTTGAAGCGCCCCCCGGGACTAGCGGGGATCGACCCTACGAGCAGTACTTC | CSVEAPPGTSGDRPYEQYF
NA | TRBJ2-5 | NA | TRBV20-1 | TGCAGTGCTAGATCCCCGGGAGCAGGAGAGACCCAGTACTTC | CSARSPGAGETQYF
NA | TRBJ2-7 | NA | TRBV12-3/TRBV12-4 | TGTGCCAGCTCGGAACTATCCTACGAGCAGTACTTC | CASSELSYEQYF
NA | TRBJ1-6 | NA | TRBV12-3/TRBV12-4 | TGTGCCAGCAGGACCGGGCCGAATAATTCACCCCTCCACTTT | CASRTGPNNSPLHF
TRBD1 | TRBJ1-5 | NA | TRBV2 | TGTGCCAGCAGAGGGACAGGGGGACATCAGCCCCAGCATTTT | CASRGTGGHQPQHF
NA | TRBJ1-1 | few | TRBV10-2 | TGCGCCAGCAGGTACGGGTTGGGAACTGAAGCTTTCTTT | CASRYGLGTEAFF
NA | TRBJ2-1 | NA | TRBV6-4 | TGTGCCAGCACCCGGGGAGGATTCTTC | CASTRGGFF
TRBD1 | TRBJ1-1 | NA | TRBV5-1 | TGCGCCAGCAGCTTCGGGACAGCCGAAGCTTTCTTT | CASSFGTAEAFF
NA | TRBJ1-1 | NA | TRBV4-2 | TGTGCCAGCAGCCAAGAAGGAACAAAGGGCACTGAAGCTTTCTTT | CASSQEGTKGTEAFF
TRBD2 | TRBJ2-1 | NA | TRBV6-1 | TGTGCCAGCGAGAAATCGAGCGGGGGTTTCAATGAGCAGTTCTTC | CASEKSSGGFNEQFF
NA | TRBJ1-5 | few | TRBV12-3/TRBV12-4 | TGTGCCAGCAGTTACAGAACCCATAGCAATCAGCCCCAGCATTTT | CASSYRTHSNQPQHF
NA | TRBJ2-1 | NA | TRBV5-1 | TGCGCCAGCAGCTTGAGGGGGAGAACTAATGAGCAGTTCTTC | CASSLRGRTNEQFF
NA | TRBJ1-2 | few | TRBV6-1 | TGTGCCAGCAATCCCCCCGTGGGGTGGTATGGCTACACCTTC | CASNPPVGWYGYTF
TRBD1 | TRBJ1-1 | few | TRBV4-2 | TGTGCCAGCAGCCTTGGACAGGATGAAGCTTTCTTT | CASSLGQDEAFF
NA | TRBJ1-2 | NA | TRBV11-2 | TGTGCCAGCACCGCCACCGGGCAAGACTATGGCTACACCTTC | CASTATGQDYGYTF
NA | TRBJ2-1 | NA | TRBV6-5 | TGTGCCAGCAGCCCCAGGGGCGTTGAGCAGTTCTTC | CASSPRGVEQFF
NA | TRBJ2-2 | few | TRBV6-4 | TGTGCCAGCAGTGACTCGGGAAGGGTGAACACCGGGGAGCTGTTTTTT | CASSDSGRVNTGELFF
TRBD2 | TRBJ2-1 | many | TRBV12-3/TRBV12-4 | TGTGCCAGCAGTTTTCTGGTCGCGGGGGTTTACAATGAGCAGTTCTTC | CASSFLVAGVYNEQFF
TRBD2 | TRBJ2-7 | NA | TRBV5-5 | TGTGCCAGCAGCTTGCTAGCGGGAGCCGATCGCGAGCAGTACTTC | CASSLLAGADREQYF
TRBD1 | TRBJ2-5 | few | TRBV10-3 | TGTGCCATCAGGGGGACAGACCAAGGGTCGGTAGAGACCCAGTACTTC | CAIRGTDQGSVETQYF
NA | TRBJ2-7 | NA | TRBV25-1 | TGTGCCAGCAGTGGCCAGGGGGGCGGGTACGAGCAGTACTTC | CASSGQGGGYEQYF
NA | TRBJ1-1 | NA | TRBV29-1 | TGCAGCGTTGTTGACATGAACACTGAAGCTTTCTTT | CSVVDMNTEAFF
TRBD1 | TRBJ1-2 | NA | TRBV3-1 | TGTGCCAGCAGCCAAGATGTAGACAGGGGCGACTATGGCTACACCTTC | CASSQDVDRGDYGYTF